This TCR beta chain was observed in a study of shared clonotypes between healthy human individuals. Findings and caveats of the study: All-four-donor shared clonotypes had higher generation probabilities than non-shared clonotypes did. Sequencing of the sorted subsets was shown by rarefaction to be incomplete despite large depth.

In regard to this clone: Its target is unknown.

This CDR3 comprises 13 residues. The V gene lost 4 bases and the J gene lost 3 bases, with 11 bases spanning the gap. Germline loops: CDR1 SGHRS, CDR2 YFSETQ. In the study's own analysis: ImmunoSEQ sequences covered only the junction and lacked quality scores; filtering therefore differed. Clones were sequenced by immunoSEQ multiplex PCR, and TCRdb holds only the in-frame ones, with some missing. The DNA gave D and trimming, while V, J and clone size come from that table. The data show about 2.4 million clones, roughly 93% seen once. The rearrangement joins TRBV5-1 to TRBJ2-7, with D maybe TRBD2 (6 bases). The sequence came from a man between 18 and 35 years old in good health. Some clones in this sample may be carry-over from other donors' samples. The sequencing input was naive CD4+ T cells from PBMCs. Subset in this sample: CD45RA+ positively selected. For the CDR3, the DNA is TGCGCCAGCAGCGAGGGACTTCTCTACGAGCAGTACTTC. This sequence encodes CASSEGLLYEQYF.